Shown below are 24 T cell receptor beta chains from a single sample sequenced in a study of shared clonotypes between healthy human individuals. The naive CD8 fraction comprised CD45RO-negative cells positively selected for CCR7 and excluded terminally differentiated effector memory CD45RA+ cells. Here immunoSEQ multiplex PCR was the method, and the copy in TCRdb shows in-frame clones only, minus some. The sample includes about 1,900,000 clones, about 95% seen only once; the top ten take roughly 1%. Sequenced: naive CD8+ T cells sorted from blood. These receptor sequences come from a young man in good health.

V is TRBV15 and J is TRBJ2-7; D might be TRBD1 or TRBD2, each matching 7 bases. Germline CDR1 LNHNV, CDR2 YYDKDF (reference sequence). CDR3 length: 14 amino acids. The V gene lost 3 bases and the J gene lost 5 bases, with 14 bases spanning the gap. CDR3 region: CATSSGQGGNEQYF. CDR3 sequence (DNA): TGTGCCACCAGCAGTGGGCAGGGGGGGAACGAGCAGTACTTC.

The rearrangement joins TRBV4-3 to TRBJ2-7; D is unclear. Trimming pared 0 bases from V and 2 bases from J, leaving 11 bases between. The CDR3 is 15 amino acids. Germline V gives CDR1 LGHNA, CDR2 YSLEER. The CDR3 region is CASSQDLAAPYEQYF. CDR3 in DNA: TGCGCCAGCAGCCAAGATCTCGCAGCCCCCTACGAGCAGTACTTC.

V usage is TRBV7-2 and J usage is TRBJ1-2; D remains unclear. V was clipped by 2 bases and J by 2 bases, with 6 bases between them. CDR3 length equals 13 residues. Germline CDR1 reads SGHTA; CDR2 reads FQGNSA. The chain's CDR3 is CASSLPPNYGYTF. CDR3 coding DNA: TGTGCCAGCAGCTTACCACCGAACTATGGCTACACCTTC.

The chain combines TRBV6-5 with TRBJ1-1; no definite D call. Trimming removed 4 bases from V and 0 bases from J, with 9 bases in between. The CDR3 length is 14 residues. Germline values: CDR1 MNHEY, CDR2 SVGAGI. The CDR3 sequence is CASSSPALNTEAFF. The DNA for the CDR3 is TGTGCCAGCAGTTCCCCAGCGCTGAACACTGAAGCTTTCTTT.

V usage is TRBV13 and J usage is TRBJ1-2; D is undetermined. Trimming shortened V by 5 bases and J by 5 bases, and 18 bases separated the two germline ends. The CDR3 loop spans 15 amino acids. Germline CDR1 and CDR2: PRHDT and FYEKMQ (reference sequence). The CDR3 sequence is CASSQTTRTPYGYTF. In DNA form, the CDR3 reads TGTGCCAGCAGCCAAACGACCCGGACCCCTTATGGCTACACCTTC. Looking up the rest from reference TRBV13 and TRBJ1-2 gives the full variable domain: AAGVIQSPRHLIKEKRETATLKCYPIPRHDTVYWYQQGPGQDPQFLISFYEKMQSDKGSIPDRFSAQQFSDYHSELNMSSLELGDSALYFCASSQTTRTPYGYTFGSGTRLTVV.

This chain links TRBV6-5 with TRBJ1-2; D is perhaps TRBD1 (6 bases). Trimming took 4 bases from V and 4 from J, leaving 16 bases between them. The CDR3 length is 15 residues. The germline CDR1 and CDR2 sequences are MNHEY and SVGAGI. CDR3 loop: CASSSAPGGPYGYTF. The CDR3 DNA sequence: TGTGCCAGCAGTTCGGCCCCGGGGGGGCCCTATGGCTACACCTTC.

DNA of the CDR3: TGTGCAATAAGCGGGGGCATGAACACTGAAGCTTTCTTT. Its translation is CAISGGMNTEAFF. V usage is TRBV15 and J usage is TRBJ1-1, with D maybe TRBD1 (6 bases). CDR3 length: 13 amino acids. Germline CDR1 and CDR2: LNHNV and YYDKDF (reference sequence).

The chain joins TRBV28 to TRBJ2-7, with D perhaps matching TRBD1 (6 bases). The germline V gene encodes CDR1 MDHEN and CDR2 SYDVKM. This CDR3 has 15 residues. V lost 2 bases and J 1 base, leaving 12 bases between the germline ends. CDR3 DNA: TGTGCCAGCAGTTTAGAGACAGGTTCTTCCTACGAGCAGTACTTC. Residues: CASSLETGSSYEQYF.

This chain links TRBV10-2 with TRBJ2-7; D is perhaps TRBD1 (5 bases). V lost 8 bases to trimming and J lost 5 bases, with 19 bases between them. Germline V gene data show CDR1 as WSHSY and CDR2 as SAAADI. The CDR3 runs to 14 residues. The CDR3 protein is CASRVPGPINEQYF. CDR3 in DNA: TGCGCCAGCCGGGTCCCAGGGCCAATCAACGAGCAGTACTTC.

The chain links TRBV4-3 to TRBJ2-1, with 7 nucleotides matching TRBD2. The CDR3 sequence is 17 residues long. Trimming at V came to 0 bases and at J to 4 bases, leaving 9 bases not matched to a gene. Germline assignment: CDR1 LGHNA and CDR2 YSLEER. The CDR3, as DNA: TGCGCCAGCAGCCAAGACCCGGGACTACAGACGTACAATGAGCAGTTCTTC. Translating gives CASSQDPGLQTYNEQFF.

The chain uses TRBV5-6 and TRBJ2-1, with TRBD1 as a possible D gene (5 bases). V lost 4 bases and J 3 bases, leaving 17 bases between the germline ends. The V gene's germline CDR1 is SGHDT and CDR2 YYEEEE. CDR3 size: 16 residues. The CDR3 DNA reads as TGTGCCAGCAGCCCCCAGGGCCCGGACATCTACAATGAGCAGTTCTTC. Amino acids: CASSPQGPDIYNEQFF.

The gene calls are TRBV7-9 and TRBJ2-2; D ambiguous. Germline assignment: CDR1 SEHNR and CDR2 FQNEAQ (reference sequence). The CDR3 spans 14 residues. Trimming cost V 2 bases and J 5 bases, with 9 bases left between them. The CDR3 DNA reads TGTGCCAGCAGCTTACAGGTGGAAACCGGGGAGCTGTTTTTT. Translating gives CASSLQVETGELFF. Based on the CDR3 plus reference TRBV7-9 and TRBJ2-2, the full variable domain is DTGVSQNPRHKITKRGQNVTFRCDPISEHNRLYWYRQTLGQGPEFLTYFQNEAQLEKSRLLSDRFSAERPKGSFSTLEIQRTEQGDSAMYLCASSLQVETGELFFGEGSRLTVL.

The V and J genes are TRBV7-9 and TRBJ2-2, with unresolved D. Trimming removed 8 bases from V and 6 bases from J, with 7 bases in between. This CDR3 has 11 amino acids. In germline, CDR1 is SEHNR, CDR2 FQNEAQ (reference sequence). CDR3 sequence (DNA): TGTGCCAGCGCGACGCCCGGGGAGCTGTTTTTT. Its translation is CASATPGELFF. Filled out from reference TRBV7-9 and TRBJ2-2, the complete variable domain reads DTGVSQNPRHKITKRGQNVTFRCDPISEHNRLYWYRQTLGQGPEFLTYFQNEAQLEKSRLLSDRFSAERPKGSFSTLEIQRTEQGDSAMYLCASATPGELFFGEGSRLTVL.

The chain is built from TRBV4-1 and TRBJ2-5; D unresolved. Germline CDR1 reads MGHRA; CDR2 reads YSYEKL. The CDR3 totals 14 residues. V lost 1 base and J lost 0, with 6 bases in between. The CDR3 here is CASSQVAYQETQYF. As DNA, the CDR3 is TGCGCCAGCAGCCAAGTGGCGTACCAAGAGACCCAGTACTTC.

The rearrangement joins TRBV27 to TRBJ2-7; D uncertain. V was clipped by 4 bases and J by 4 bases, with 11 bases between them. Germline V gene lookup returns CDR1 MNHEY and CDR2 SMNVEV (reference sequence). The CDR3 is 13 amino acids. The CDR3 bases are TGTGCCAGCAGTTGGAAAGCAGAATACGAGCAGTACTTC. This translates into CASSWKAEYEQYF.

This chain links TRBV11-2 with TRBJ2-1, with D perhaps matching TRBD2 (5 bases). Germline CDR1 and CDR2: SGHAT and FQNNGV. This CDR3 has 16 amino acids. The germline V and J ends were trimmed by 1 base and 0 bases, with 10 bases remaining between them. CDR3 bases: TGTGCCAGCAGCTTAGGTCCGGGGAGCTCCTACAATGAGCAGTTCTTC. This gives the protein CASSLGPGSSYNEQFF.

As for this clone: Additional DNA sequences in this sample encode the identical CDR3. The chain recombines TRBV5-4 with TRBJ2-7, with 9 bases identical to TRBD1. The length of the CDR3 is 15 residues. Trimming cost V 2 bases and J 0 bases; bases outside gene matches: 3. From germline, CDR1 is SGHNT and CDR2 YYREEE (reference sequence). This chain's CDR3 is CASSLGQGISYEQYF. Here the CDR3 DNA reads TGTGCCAGCAGCTTAGGACAGGGGATCTCCTACGAGCAGTACTTC. The full variable domain, its missing parts supplied by reference TRBV5-4 and TRBJ2-7, is ETGVTQSPTHLIKTRGQQVTLRCSSQSGHNTVSWYQQALGQGPQFIFQYYREEENGRGNFPPRFSGLQFPNYSSELNVNALELDDSALYLCASSLGQGISYEQYFGPGTRLTVT.

The V and J genes are TRBV5-4 and TRBJ2-7; no clear D gene. This CDR3 is 16 amino acids long. Between the trimmed V and J ends, which lost 0 bases and 3 bases, there was a span of 16 bases. Germline V gene data show CDR1 as SGHNT and CDR2 as YYREEE (reference sequence). The DNA of the CDR3 is TGTGCCAGCAGCTTGGGTTCCCCCGTTACCCTCTACGAGCAGTACTTC. This translates into CASSLGSPVTLYEQYF.

The chain employs TRBV2 and TRBJ2-1; D possibly corresponds to TRBD2 (7 bases). V shed 1 base and J shed 9 bases, with 16 bases lying between them. Germline V lookup: CDR1 SNHLY, CDR2 FYNNEI. The CDR3 sequence is 15 residues long. This CDR3 is CASSEEDGGRSEQFF. The DNA of the CDR3 is TGTGCCAGCAGTGAAGAGGACGGGGGGCGTAGTGAGCAGTTCTTC.

The chain combines TRBV30 with TRBJ2-1; D not certain. The CDR3 totals 12 residues. Per the germline V gene, CDR1 is GTSNPN and CDR2 is SVGIG (reference sequence). Trimming removed 0 bases at V and 12 bases at J, with 12 bases between. In DNA form, the CDR3 reads TGTGCCTGGAGTGTTCTCTCAGATCGGCAGTTCTTC. This codes for CAWSVLSDRQFF.

As for this clone: The same CDR3 also results from other DNA sequences found in this sample. This chain connects TRBV5-6 to TRBJ2-7; perhaps TRBD1 as D (5 bases). Trimming stripped 4 bases from V and 3 bases from J, with 11 bases between. The CDR3 extends over 13 amino acids. CDR1 SGHDT and CDR2 YYEEEE come from the germline V gene. CDR3: CASSLGHSYEQYF. The CDR3 DNA follows: TGTGCCAGCAGCCTAGGACACAGCTACGAGCAGTACTTC.

V is TRBV15 and J is TRBJ2-2; D gene ambiguous. The CDR3 has 14 residues. V was clipped by 0 bases and J by 5 bases, with 7 bases between them. Germline assignment: CDR1 LNHNV and CDR2 YYDKDF (reference sequence). This chain's CDR3 is CATSRDWQTGELFF. CDR3 bases: TGTGCCACCAGCAGAGATTGGCAGACCGGGGAGCTGTTTTTT.

The J gene is TRBJ2-1, the V gene TRBV12-2. TRBV12-2 is a recognized pseudogene. There are 15 residues in the CDR3. The CDR3 coding sequence is TGTGCAAGTCGCTTCCCCGGGCAGCCTTACAATGAGCAGTTCTTC. This encodes CASRFPGQPYNEQFF.

The table lists this clone with a count of one. The chain couples TRBV19 to TRBJ1-5, with a tentative D call TRBD1 (6 bases). The germline gives CDR1 LNHDA, CDR2 SQIVND (reference sequence). The CDR3 contains 17 residues. The V gene lost 1 base and the J gene lost 0 bases, with 13 bases spanning the gap. Written as DNA, the CDR3 is TGTGCCAGTAGTATAGGGATACAGGGATATAGCAATCAGCCCCAGCATTTT. It specifies CASSIGIQGYSNQPQHF.